Listed below are T cell receptor beta chains from one sample, sequenced in a study of regulatory T cells in long-lasting Graves disease. TCRdb re-derived calls from the multiplex PCR reads in MiXCR, one entry per CDR3 protein. The sample consists of 250,000 to 300,000 distinct CDR3 sequences, 18% of them appearing once. This sample was also put to use in a study of T cells in Graves' hyperthyroidism and ophthalmopathy.

Material: peripheral blood mononuclear cells (PBMCs), obtained at new diagnosis, from a patient treated with antithyroid drugs. These receptors originate from a woman aged 25 to 39 with Graves disease. The CDR3 runs from the conserved cysteine through the conserved F or W. A D gene is named only where the DNA matches it firmly. Clone size appears in some rows only: once, few, many, or a class for an expanded clone.

J gene: TRBJ1-1
clone size: many
D gene: NA
V gene: TRBV6-5
CDR3 protein: CASSYKGRNTEAFF
CDR3 DNA: TGTGCCAGCAGTTACAAGGGTCGCAACACTGAAGCTTTCTTT

J gene: TRBJ2-7
clone size: NA
D gene: NA
V gene: TRBV5-1
CDR3 protein: CASTPFVASYEQYF
CDR3 DNA: TGCGCCAGCACACCCTTTGTGGCGTCCTACGAGCAGTACTTC

J gene: TRBJ1-3
clone size: NA
D gene: NA
V gene: TRBV7-9
CDR3 protein: CASSLFWGSGNTIYF
CDR3 DNA: TGTGCCAGCAGCTTGTTTTGGGGCTCTGGAAACACCATATATTTT

J gene: TRBJ2-2
clone size: NA
D gene: NA
V gene: TRBV5-1
CDR3 protein: CASSLARQNTGELFF
CDR3 DNA: TGCGCCAGCAGCTTGGCTCGACAGAACACCGGGGAGCTGTTTTTT

J gene: TRBJ1-2
clone size: few
D gene: NA
V gene: TRBV5-4
CDR3 protein: CANSLLGVWGYTF
CDR3 DNA: TGTGCCAACAGCTTGTTGGGGGTGTGGGGCTACACCTTC

J gene: TRBJ2-3
clone size: once
D gene: NA
V gene: TRBV2
CDR3 protein: CASSGGDSLTDTQYF
CDR3 DNA: TGTGCCAGCAGTGGGGGGGACAGCCTCACAGATACGCAGTATTTT

J gene: TRBJ1-6
clone size: NA
D gene: TRBD1
V gene: TRBV5-6
CDR3 protein: CASSTWTGPNSPLHF
CDR3 DNA: TGTGCCAGCAGCACCTGGACAGGGCCAAATTCACCCCTCCACTTT

J gene: TRBJ2-5
clone size: many
D gene: NA
V gene: TRBV20-1
CDR3 protein: CSARVGEETQYF
CDR3 DNA: TGCAGTGCTAGGGTGGGAGAAGAGACCCAGTACTTC

J gene: TRBJ1-1
clone size: many
D gene: NA
V gene: TRBV6-6
CDR3 protein: CASSYSIIWNTEAFF
CDR3 DNA: TGTGCCAGCAGTTACTCGATTATATGGAACACTGAAGCTTTCTTT

J gene: TRBJ1-2
clone size: many
D gene: NA
V gene: TRBV25-1
CDR3 protein: CASRGTDVYGYTF
CDR3 DNA: TGTGCCAGCAGGGGGACGGATGTCTATGGCTACACCTTC